These T cell receptor beta chains were read from a single sample in a study of technical replicates of blood from a handful of donors. Profiled with immunoSEQ multiplex PCR; TCRdb holds only in-frame clones, not every one. The table has about 70,000 clones, approximately 83% seen once; the top ten hold more than 4.5%. The material sequenced was PBMCs. Every receptor here comes from a human donor in good health. Some clones in this sample may be carry-over from other donors' samples. CDR3s include the opening cysteine and the closing phenylalanine or tryptophan. D genes are given only for firm matches. Not all rows give a size; the values are once, few, many and, for expanded clones, a class.

d_call	v_call	j_call	clone_size	cdr3_nt	cdr3_aa
TRBD2	TRBV19	TRBJ2-1	.	TGTGCCAGTAGTATGGCTAGCGGGGGGTCGGCGTGGGAGCAGTTCTTC	CASSMASGGSAWEQFF
.	TRBV11-2	TRBJ2-2	.	TGTGCCAGCAGCTGGGGAAGACAGTACACCGGGGAGCTGTTTTTT	CASSWGRQYTGELFF
TRBD1	TRBV7-2	TRBJ2-1	.	TGTGCCACCCGGGACAGGGGGTACAATGAGCAGTTCTTC	CATRDRGYNEQFF
.	TRBV6-5	TRBJ2-6	.	TGTGCCAGCGCTCAGAGGGGGACTGGGGCCAACGTCCTGACTTTC	CASAQRGTGANVLTF
.	TRBV27	TRBJ1-2	.	TGTGCCAGCGGTTTCCCGGGGGTAATATATGGCTACACCTTC	CASGFPGVIYGYTF
.	TRBV7-8	TRBJ2-7	.	TGTGCCAGCAGAGAATCGGGGTTGGCCTACGAGCAGTACTTC	CASRESGLAYEQYF
.	TRBV11-2	TRBJ1-6	.	TGTGCCAGCAGCTTAGATCAGGATTCACCCCTCCACTTT	CASSLDQDSPLHF
TRBD1	TRBV19	TRBJ2-2	.	TGTGCCAGTAGGGAGACAGGGGCCCCGACTAACACCGGGGAGCTGTTTTTT	CASRETGAPTNTGELFF
.	TRBV5-5	TRBJ1-1	.	TGTGCCAGCATGAAGGAACAGGGTTCCACTGAAGCTTTCTTT	CASMKEQGSTEAFF
.	TRBV7-2	TRBJ1-3	.	TGTGCCAGCAGCCCACAGACTATCTCTGGAAACACCATATATTTT	CASSPQTISGNTIYF
.	TRBV21-1	TRBJ2-1	.	TGTGCCAGCAGCAAAAAGGGGCAGAGCTCCTACAATGAGCAGTTCTTC	CASSKKGQSSYNEQFF
TRBD2	TRBV4-1	TRBJ2-7	.	TGCGCCAGCAGCCTTTACAGGACTAGCGGGAGGCACCTAAACTCCTACGAGCAGTACTTC	CASSLYRTSGRHLNSYEQYF
TRBD2	TRBV4-1	TRBJ2-1	once	TGCGCCAGCAGCCATTTAGCGGGAGGCTACAATGAGCAGTTCTTC	CASSHLAGGYNEQFF
.	TRBV7-6	TRBJ1-1	.	TGTGCCAGCAGCCCCGGGGGACGGTTGGCCACTGAAGCTTTCTTT	CASSPGGRLATEAFF
TRBD1	TRBV29-1	TRBJ2-7	.	TGCAGCGCCGAGATTCCGGGACAGGGGGCCTACGAGCAGTACTTC	CSAEIPGQGAYEQYF
.	TRBV5-5	TRBJ1-1	.	TGTGCCAGCAGCTTGGCTGTCTCGAACACTGAAGCTTTCTTT	CASSLAVSNTEAFF
.	TRBV29-1	TRBJ2-3	once	TGCAGCGTAACGGCTCCAGAGGCGGGCCCCTACACAGATACGCAGTATTTT	CSVTAPEAGPYTDTQYF
.	TRBV12-5	TRBJ2-5	.	TGTGCTAGTGGACGGGACTCGGAGACCCAGTACTTC	CASGRDSETQYF
TRBD2	TRBV6-6	TRBJ2-2	.	TGTGCCAGCACTCAGCGGGAGGTCACCGGGGAGCTGTTTTTT	CASTQREVTGELFF
TRBD2	TRBV7-9	TRBJ2-5	.	TGTGCCAGCAGCCCCCGACTAGCGGGGCCGGGGACCCAGTACTTC	CASSPRLAGPGTQYF
TRBD2	TRBV7-3	TRBJ2-1	.	TGTGCCAGCAGCCCGCGGACTAGCGGGGTCAATGAGCAGTTCTTC	CASSPRTSGVNEQFF
.	TRBV5-8	TRBJ2-7	.	TGTGCCAGCAGCTTGGCGCAGGGAGGATCCTTCTACGAGCAGTACTTC	CASSLAQGGSFYEQYF
.	TRBV5-4	TRBJ1-1	.	TGTGCCAGCAGCTTGGATCAGGGGCTTGGTGAAGCTTTCTTT	CASSLDQGLGEAFF
TRBD1	TRBV30	TRBJ1-1	.	TGTGCCTGGAGTGCGGCAGGGGGAGGCACTGAAGCTTTCTTT	CAWSAAGGGTEAFF
TRBD2	TRBV5-4	TRBJ2-5	.	TGTGCCAGCAGCGAGCGGGGGCGCCAAGAGACCCAGTACTTC	CASSERGRQETQYF
.	TRBV29-1	TRBJ1-2	.	TGCAGCGTTGAAGATAGGGGAAACTATGGCTACACCTTC	CSVEDRGNYGYTF
.	TRBV7-2	TRBJ2-3	.	TGTGCCAGCAGCTTAGACTACACTGAGGGTACGCAGTATTTT	CASSLDYTEGTQYF
TRBD2	TRBV7-3	TRBJ2-1	.	TGTGCCAGCAGCCTAGCGGGAACCTACAATGAGCAGTTCTTC	CASSLAGTYNEQFF
.	TRBV6-1	TRBJ1-5	.	TGTGCCAGCACCGAAGGGCAGGGAAGCAATCAGCCCCAGCATTTT	CASTEGQGSNQPQHF
.	TRBV11-3	TRBJ2-3	.	TGTGCCAGCAGCGCGGACAAAACGCAGTATTTT	CASSADKTQYF
TRBD2	TRBV7-2	TRBJ2-5	.	TGTGCCAGCCGGACTAGCGGGACAGGAGAGACCCAGTACTTC	CASRTSGTGETQYF
TRBD1	TRBV4-2	TRBJ1-2	.	TGTGCCAGCCGACCTTCGACAGGGGCAGCCTATGGCTACACCTTC	CASRPSTGAAYGYTF
TRBD1	TRBV5-6	TRBJ2-5	.	TGTGCCAGCAGCCCAGGGGACAGCTGGTACCAAGAGACCCAGTACTTC	CASSPGDSWYQETQYF
.	TRBV10-1	TRBJ2-7	.	TGCGCCAGCAGAGGACACGGGTCCTACGAGCAGTACTTC	CASRGHGSYEQYF
TRBD1	TRBV5-1	TRBJ2-7	.	TGCGCCAGCAGCTTGGCCCCGGGACAGGGGGCGCAGGAGCAGTACTTC	CASSLAPGQGAQEQYF
.	TRBV5-4	TRBJ2-7	.	TGTGCCAGCAGCCCCCTCCCAGGCGACTACGAGCAGTACTTC	CASSPLPGDYEQYF
TRBD2	TRBV5-1	TRBJ2-5	.	TGCGCCAGCAGCCCCGGGGGGGCCGTCGAGACCCAGTACTTC	CASSPGGAVETQYF
.	TRBV6-5	TRBJ2-3	.	TGTGCCAGCAGTTACTCGGGGCGGACCAGCACAGATACGCAGTATTTT	CASSYSGRTSTDTQYF
.	TRBV5-1	TRBJ2-7	.	TGCGCCAGCAGCGCTACAGGGAACTACGAGCAGTACTTC	CASSATGNYEQYF
TRBD1	TRBV5-1	TRBJ2-2	.	TGCGCCAGCAGCCCATCCGGGACAGCGAACACCGGGGAGCTGTTTTTT	CASSPSGTANTGELFF
TRBD1	TRBV6-5	TRBJ1-1	.	TGTGCCAGCAGACCACCGGGACAGGGATACACTGAAGCTTTCTTT	CASRPPGQGYTEAFF
.	TRBV11-2	TRBJ1-4	.	TGTGCCAGCAGCCGATTATCGGGACTTAATGAAAAACTGTTTTTT	CASSRLSGLNEKLFF
TRBD2	TRBV30	TRBJ2-1	.	TGTGCCTGGAGTGTGGAGGGTAGCGGGAGTCGGTCCTACAATGAGCAGTTCTTC	CAWSVEGSGSRSYNEQFF
.	TRBV30	TRBJ1-5	once	TGTGCCTGGACAGGGGATAGCAATCAGCCCCAGCATTTT	CAWTGDSNQPQHF
.	TRBV4-3	TRBJ2-7	.	TGCGCCAGCAGCCAAGATTACGGGGGAGCGGTGTACGAGCAGTACTTC	CASSQDYGGAVYEQYF
TRBD1	TRBV27	TRBJ2-2	.	TGTGCCAGCAGTTCGACAGGGGACACCGGGGAGCTGTTTTTT	CASSSTGDTGELFF
TRBD1	TRBV5-1	TRBJ1-1	.	TGCGCCAGCAGCTACAGGGGGGAGAACACTGAAGCTTTCTTT	CASSYRGENTEAFF
.	TRBV19	TRBJ1-1	.	TGTGCCAGTAGTATTTCCCAGGGGTGGAACACTGAAGCTTTCTTT	CASSISQGWNTEAFF
.	TRBV7-6	TRBJ2-2	.	TGTGCCAGCTCCCCGAGGAGGGCTGGGGAGCTGTTTTTT	CASSPRRAGELFF